The T cell receptor (beta chain) described here comes from a study of blood T cell repertoires in COVID-19. Across the study: The study drew acute and convalescent COVID-19 samples from the United States, Italy and Spain.

The study drew participants aged roughly 18 to 95 years from approximately 25 US areas. All recovered Cohort 3 donors got two negative PCRs, got clearance, or saw symptom resolution. Authors' data handling: The assay estimated nucleated cells by amplifying reference gene primers. The method was immunoSEQ multiplex PCR; TCRdb's version includes in-frame clones alone and lacks a portion of them. Clonal size and the V and J genes are those of that table, whereas D and trimming came from the DNA. The sample holds roughly 330,000 clones, about 90% seen once. V was shortened by 4 bases and J by 5 bases, with 8 bases between the two germline ends. Germline CDR1 DFQATT, CDR2 SNEGSKA (reference sequence). The CDR3 is made up of 11 amino acids.

The origin of this receptor is a woman younger than 45 who had recovered from COVID-19. This chain connects TRBV20-1 to TRBJ2-5; no clear D gene. The sequencing input was PBMCs or T cells enriched from blood (not recorded which). The CDR3 DNA is TGCAGTGCTAATTTAGTGGAGACCCAGTACTTC. This encodes CSANLVETQYF.